The source of this T cell receptor beta chain is a study of regulatory T cells in long-lasting Graves disease. The study, taken as a whole, reports: Persistent Graves' patients had lower TCR diversity than newly diagnosed ones. Thyroid tissue went unstudied; only peripheral blood was examined.

Concerning this clonotype itself: Its target is not known. A much larger clone lies one base from this, so it may be a read error.

Investigators prepared the TCR beta libraries by applying iRepertoire HTBI primers and Arm-PCR of CDR3 regions. One entry per CDR3 protein results from TCRdb running MiXCR on the multiplex PCR reads. The sample carries approximately 400,000 distinct CDR3 sequences, less than 25% recorded once. Germline V gene lookup returns CDR1 MNHEY and CDR2 SVGEGT. CDR3 length equals 13 residues. Indicated time point: persistent/refractory GD, antithyroid drugs over 5 years with positive TRAb. PBMCs provided the RNA from which the TCR library was made. This chain joins TRBV6-2 or TRBV6-3 and TRBJ2-7; tentatively, D is TRBD1 (5 bases). The source material was peripheral blood mononuclear cells (PBMCs), sampled when the disease was refractory, from a patient treated with antithyroid drugs. This sequence was found in a female donor with Graves disease. CDR3 sequence reads: CASSQQETYKQYF. The DNA of the CDR3 is TGTGCCAGCAGTCAACAGGAGACCTACAAGCAGTACTTC.